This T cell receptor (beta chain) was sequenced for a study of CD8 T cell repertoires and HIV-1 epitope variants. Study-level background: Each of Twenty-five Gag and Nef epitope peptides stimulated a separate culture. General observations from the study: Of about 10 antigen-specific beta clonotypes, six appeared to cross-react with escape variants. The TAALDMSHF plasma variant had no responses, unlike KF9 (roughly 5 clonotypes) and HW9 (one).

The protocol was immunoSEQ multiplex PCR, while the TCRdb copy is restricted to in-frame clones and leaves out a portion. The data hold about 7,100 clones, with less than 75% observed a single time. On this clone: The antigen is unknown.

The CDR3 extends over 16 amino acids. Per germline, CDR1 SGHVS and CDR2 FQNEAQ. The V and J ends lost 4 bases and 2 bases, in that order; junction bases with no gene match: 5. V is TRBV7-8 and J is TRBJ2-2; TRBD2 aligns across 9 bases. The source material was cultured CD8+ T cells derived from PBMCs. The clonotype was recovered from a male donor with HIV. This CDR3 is CASSYGGGVNTGELFF. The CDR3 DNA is TGTGCCAGCAGCTACGGCGGGGGGGTAAACACCGGGGAGCTGTTTTTT.